Sequencing of this T cell receptor (beta chain) was carried out in a study of CD4 T cells in relation to SARS-CoV-2 and coronaviruses. The unexposed donors gave CD4+ T cells in 2011-2018, prior to COVID-19. Isolation of CD4+ T cells took place after about 10 days in culture. About 2 million PBMCs per well were cultured with approximately 10 IU/ml IL-2. Trimming took 4 bases from V and 0 from J, leaving 13 bases between them. In germline, CDR1 is SGHAT, CDR2 FQNNGV. The length of the CDR3 is 15 residues. Study-wide results and limits: Monoreactive clones expanded significantly more to SARS-CoV-2 than crossreactive clones did.

Note on this clone: Its antigen is still unknown.

Profiling relied on immunoSEQ multiplex PCR, and the TCRdb table lists in-frame clones only, not all of them. This table holds approximately 11,000 clones, over 65% found once. The chain carries TRBV11-2 and TRBJ2-7, with a tentative D call TRBD2 (5 bases). The receptor comes from a human donor in good health. The source material was CD4+ T cells from PBMCs, cultured in vitro. In DNA, the CDR3 is TGTGCCAGCAGCTACTCGGGCAGCGGCTCCTACGAGCAGTACTTC. Residues: CASSYSGSGSYEQYF.